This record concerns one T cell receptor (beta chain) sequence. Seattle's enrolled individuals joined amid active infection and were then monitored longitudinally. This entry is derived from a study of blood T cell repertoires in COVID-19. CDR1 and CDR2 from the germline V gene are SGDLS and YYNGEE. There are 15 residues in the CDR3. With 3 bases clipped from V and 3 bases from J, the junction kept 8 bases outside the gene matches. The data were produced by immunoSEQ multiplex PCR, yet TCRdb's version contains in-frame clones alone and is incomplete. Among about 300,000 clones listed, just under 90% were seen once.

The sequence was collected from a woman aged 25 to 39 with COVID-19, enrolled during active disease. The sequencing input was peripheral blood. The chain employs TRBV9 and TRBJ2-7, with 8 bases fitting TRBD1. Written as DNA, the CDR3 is TGTGCCAGCAGCGCCCAGGGGGCGGCCCACTACGAGCAGTACTTC. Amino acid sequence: CASSAQGAAHYEQYF.